This TCR beta chain derives from a study of T cells in tuberculosis. This clone was recorded only once. Time point of the sample: new active TB diagnosis, blood taken before or within 7 days of starting treatment. Positive smear microscopy and/or M. tuberculosis culture confirmed active disease. Each donor contributed 90,000 to 100,000 T cells on average, unsorted. V dropped 9 bases and J dropped 4; count of bases not matched to a gene: 2. Germline V gene data show CDR1 as ENHRY and CDR2 as SYGVKD. CDR3 size: 12 residues. The protocol was immunoSEQ multiplex PCR, while the TCRdb copy is restricted to in-frame clones and leaves out a portion. The sample has 31,000 or so clones, 86% seen once.

The sequences come from PBMCs, collected at tuberculosis diagnosis. This sequence originates from an adult with tuberculosis. This chain uses TRBV10-3 with TRBJ2-3; TRBD2 matches at 9 bases. The CDR3 spells CAIAGGPDTQYF. In nucleotides, the CDR3 is TGTGCCATAGCGGGGGGACCAGATACGCAGTATTTT.